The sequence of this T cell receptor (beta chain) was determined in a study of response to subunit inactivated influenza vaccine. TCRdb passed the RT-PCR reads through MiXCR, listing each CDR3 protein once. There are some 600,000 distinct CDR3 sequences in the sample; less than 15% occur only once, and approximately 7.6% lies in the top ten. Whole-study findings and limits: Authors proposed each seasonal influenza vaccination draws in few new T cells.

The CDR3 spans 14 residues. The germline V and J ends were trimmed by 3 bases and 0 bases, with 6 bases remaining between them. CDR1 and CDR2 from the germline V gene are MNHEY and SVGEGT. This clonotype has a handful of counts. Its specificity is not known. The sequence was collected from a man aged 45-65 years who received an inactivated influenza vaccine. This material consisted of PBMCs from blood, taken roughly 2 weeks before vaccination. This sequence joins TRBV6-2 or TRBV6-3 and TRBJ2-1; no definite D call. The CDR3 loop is CASSYIISYNEQFF. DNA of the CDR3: TGTGCCAGCAGTTATATCATCTCCTACAATGAGCAGTTCTTC.